The 10 T cell receptor beta chains given below trace back to one sample, sequenced in a study of post-analysis software for immune sequencing data. No antigens are known for them. Findings and caveats of the study: In patients, TRBV5-6, TRBV5-1 and TRBV20-1 belonged to several TRBV segments found more frequently than in controls.

Unique molecular identifiers were present in the TCR beta cDNA libraries. TCRdb reanalysed the PCR reads using MiXCR and keeps one entry per CDR3 protein. The repertoire holds 650,000 to 900,000 distinct CDR3 sequences, with 40% to 55% as singletons. Material for sequencing was blood. These receptors originate from a girl aged 5-17 years with multiple sclerosis.

This clonotype was seen only once. CDR3 sequence (DNA): TGTGCCAGCAGACCAACAGGGGCGGACGAGCAGTACTTC. Its protein is CASRPTGADEQYF. This chain connects TRBV6-2 or TRBV6-3 to TRBJ2-5, with 7 bases fitting TRBD1. The DNA matches TRBJ2-7 better at its end, which makes the J call doubtful. The CDR3 extends over 13 amino acids. Germline CDR1 MNHEY, CDR2 SVGEGT.

The CDR3, as DNA: TGCAGCGTTGAAGATCCGTCCGGGACAGGGGGTCCCCCTCCTAACTATGGCTACACCTTC. Translation: CSVEDPSGTGGPPPNYGYTF. The chain carries TRBV29-1 and TRBJ1-2; 11 nucleotides align to TRBD1. In germline, CDR1 is SQVTM, CDR2 ANQGSEA. This CDR3 region has 20 residues. The V segment lost 0 bases and the J segment 0 bases; nucleotides outside the gene matches: 15.

This clonotype was detected once. J is TRBJ1-1 and V is TRBV7-9; D unresolved. V was pared by 4 bases and J by 7 bases, with 10 bases between. The CDR3 extends over 12 amino acids. The V gene's germline CDR1 is SEHNR and CDR2 FQNEAQ (reference sequence). The CDR3 sequence is CASSSSGYEAFF. CDR3 DNA: TGTGCCAGCAGCTCCTCGGGTTATGAAGCTTTCTTT. The full variable domain, in which reference TRBV7-9 and TRBJ1-1 provide the parts outside the CDR3, is DTGVSQNPRHKITKRGQNVTFRCDPISEHNRLYWYRQTLGQGPEFLTYFQNEAQLEKSRLLSDRFSAERPKGSFSTLEIQRTEQGDSAMYLCASSSSGYEAFFGQGTRLTVV.

The V call is TRBV20-1, the J call TRBJ2-7, with 7 bases that match TRBD1. CDR1 and CDR2 from the germline V gene are DFQATT and SNEGSKA (reference sequence). The CDR3 length is 12 residues. V lost 4 bases, J lost 7 bases, and 7 bases stayed unmatched. In DNA form, the CDR3 reads TGCAGTGCTAAGTCACAGGGGAGAGAGCAGTACTTC. Amino acid sequence: CSAKSQGREQYF.

V gene TRBV9 combines with J gene TRBJ2-1; TRBD1 matches 9 bases. This CDR3 has 14 amino acids. The V gene end was trimmed by 3 bases and the J gene end by 9 bases; junction bases not matched to a gene: 7. Germline V gives CDR1 SGDLS, CDR2 YYNGEE. The CDR3 reads CASSEAQGAGEQFF. The CDR3 nucleotides are TGTGCCAGCAGCGAGGCACAGGGGGCTGGTGAGCAGTTCTTC.

This clonotype was recorded once. This sequence joins TRBV25-1 and TRBJ2-3; D perhaps matches TRBD2 (7 bases). The CDR3 spans 14 residues. V shed 3 bases and J shed 3 bases, with 10 bases lying between them. Germline CDR1 reads MGHDK; CDR2 reads SYGVNS. In DNA form, the CDR3 reads TGTGCCAGCAGTGAGGGGGGGCAGACAGATACGCAGTATTTT. It encodes CASSEGGQTDTQYF.

This clonotype was seen a few times. The rearrangement joins TRBV28 to TRBJ2-1; D gene uncertain. Germline CDR1 MDHEN, CDR2 SYDVKM. Between the trimmed V and J ends, which lost 5 bases and 8 bases, there was a span of 7 bases. CDR3 size: 11 residues. For the CDR3, the DNA is TGTGCCAGCAGTGTCGAGTATGAGCAGTTCTTC. Amino acid sequence: CASSVEYEQFF. The variable domain in full, with the rest retrieved from reference TRBV28 and TRBJ2-1, is DVKVTQSSRYLVKRTGEKVFLECVQDMDHENMFWYRQDPGLGLRLIYFSYDVKMKEKGDIPEGYSVSREKKERFSLILESASTNQTSMYLCASSVEYEQFFGPGTRLTVL.

This clonotype was counted only a few times. The CDR3 DNA reads as TGTGCCAGCAGCCAAGATTATTCCGTCTCCTACGAGCAGTACTTC. Its protein product is CASSQDYSVSYEQYF. The chain is built from TRBV14 and TRBJ2-7; no firm D call. The V end lost 0 bases, the J end lost 0 bases, and 9 bases lay between the germline ends. The V gene's germline CDR1 is SGHDN and CDR2 FVKESK. The CDR3 contains 15 residues.

This clonotype showed up just a few times. The J gene is TRBJ1-1, the V gene TRBV6-5; D not certain. The CDR3 is 13 amino acids. Trimming took off 0 bases at V and 7 bases at J, with 9 bases between the two ends. Germline V gene lookup returns CDR1 MNHEY and CDR2 SVGAGI. The CDR3 here is CASSYSTGYEAFF. CDR3 DNA sequence: TGTGCCAGCAGTTACTCGACTGGGTATGAAGCTTTCTTT.

The genes are TRBV12-3 or TRBV12-4 and TRBJ2-7, with 12 bases identical to TRBD2. CDR3 length: 16 amino acids. V lost 5 bases, J lost 0 bases, and 5 bases stayed unmatched. In nucleotides, the CDR3 is TGTGCCAGCAGTCCAGGGGGACTAGCGGGCTCCTACGAGCAGTACTTC. Translating it yields CASSPGGLAGSYEQYF.